The TCR beta chain under discussion was sequenced for a study of cytomegalovirus exposure and HLA in healthy donors. Between the trimmed V and J ends, which lost 9 bases and 5 bases, there was a span of 13 bases. This CDR3 is 12 amino acids long. Germline V gene sequence: CDR1 MDHEN, CDR2 SYDVKM. Each donor was nominally healthy when sampled (though unrecorded immune exposures were likely). A multiplex PCR was run with 60 Vbeta primers and 13 Jbeta primers. The protocol was immunoSEQ multiplex PCR, while the TCRdb copy is restricted to in-frame clones and leaves out a portion. The sample carries more than 130,000 clones, about 80% recorded once. With regard to this clone: The antigen is undetermined.

Study-level findings and limits: Analysis was performed later, and it showed HLA-associated TCR beta chains to be more clonally expanded than equally common others. Researchers left out some V segments, among them TRBV6-2 and TRBV6-3, as indistinguishable. TCR beta V- and J-gene trimming, according to a later analysis, was linked to a missense DCLRE1C variant.

This receptor was obtained from a male donor in good health and CMV-seronegative. The chain couples TRBV28 to TRBJ2-5; a possible D gene is TRBD2 (6 bases). The sequencing input was PBMCs. The CDR3 loop is CASSRAGETQYF. The CDR3, as DNA: TGTGCCAGTTCGAGGGCGGGGGAGACCCAGTACTTC. Full variable domain (remainder filled in from reference TRBV28 and TRBJ2-5): DVKVTQSSRYLVKRTGEKVFLECVQDMDHENMFWYRQDPGLGLRLIYFSYDVKMKEKGDIPEGYSVSREKKERFSLILESASTNQTSMYLCASSRAGETQYFGPGTRLLVL.